This T cell receptor beta chain was identified in a study of shared clonotypes between healthy human individuals. This clone was counted a few times. Naive CD8 cells, CD45RO-negative and positively selected for CCR7, excluded terminally differentiated effector memory CD45RA+ cells. The authors loaded roughly 200 ng DNA, around 30,000 T cell genomes, into sorted-subset replicate PCRs. TCRdb's table, derived via immunoSEQ multiplex PCR, lists solely in-frame clones and lacks some. The repertoire has roughly 590,000 clones, about 95% of them found once; the top ten carry around 0.097%. This sequence originates from a woman in her twenties or thirties in good health. Specimen: naive CD8+ T cells sorted from blood.

The CDR3 protein is CSASNAQHF. CDR3 in DNA: TGCAGTGCTAGTAATGCCCAGCATTTT. The genes are TRBV20-1 and TRBJ1-5; no reliable D call. The CDR3 is 9 amino acids. CDR1 and CDR2 from the germline V gene are DFQATT and SNEGSKA (reference sequence). Trimming left V 3 bases short and J 11 bases short, with 5 bases between.